The entry below describes one T cell receptor beta chain. These data come from a study of CD8 T cells in ankylosing spondylitis. One entry per CDR3 protein, called by TCRdb with MiXCR from the 5' RACE reads. Of about 300,000 distinct CDR3 sequences listed, under 14% are singletons. Unmatched junction bases numbered 9, after V lost 2 bases and J lost 5 bases. Germline values: CDR1 SGHRS, CDR2 YFSETQ. This CDR3 is 16 amino acids long. The specimen sequenced was blood, either unsorted or a sorted T cell fraction (not recorded which). The clonotype originates from a female donor with ankylosing spondylitis or in good health (not recorded which). V usage is TRBV5-1 and J usage is TRBJ2-5, with 10 positions matching TRBD2. The CDR3 bases are TGCGCCAGCAGCTTCGTTAGCGGGAGGCCCAGCGAGACCCAGTACTTC. It specifies CASSFVSGRPSETQYF.